This TCR beta chain was sequenced in a study of blood T cell repertoires in COVID-19. On the study more broadly: Acute-phase and convalescent COVID-19 samples originated in the United States, Italy and Spain.

Per the authors' pipeline: Cell counts per sample came from amplifying reference gene primers. Assay: immunoSEQ multiplex PCR; the TCRdb copy retains only in-frame clones and omits some. The D gene and trimming were derived from the DNA, and the V and J assignments and clone size from that table. There are about 42,000 clones in the sample; 70% to 90% occur only once, and 59% lies in the top ten. CDR1 and CDR2 (germline): SNHLY, FYNNEI. This CDR3 region has 16 residues. The J segment lost 1 base and the V segment lost 6 bases, leaving 7 bases of the junction unmatched. The sample was peripheral blood. This sequence originates from a man aged 65 to 85 with acute or convalescent COVID-19. The V call is TRBV2, the J call TRBJ1-5; 9 nucleotides agree with TRBD1. The CDR3 region is CASRAHRGRSNQPQHF. The CDR3 nucleotides read TGTGCCAGCAGGGCCCACAGGGGGCGAAGCAATCAGCCCCAGCATTTT.